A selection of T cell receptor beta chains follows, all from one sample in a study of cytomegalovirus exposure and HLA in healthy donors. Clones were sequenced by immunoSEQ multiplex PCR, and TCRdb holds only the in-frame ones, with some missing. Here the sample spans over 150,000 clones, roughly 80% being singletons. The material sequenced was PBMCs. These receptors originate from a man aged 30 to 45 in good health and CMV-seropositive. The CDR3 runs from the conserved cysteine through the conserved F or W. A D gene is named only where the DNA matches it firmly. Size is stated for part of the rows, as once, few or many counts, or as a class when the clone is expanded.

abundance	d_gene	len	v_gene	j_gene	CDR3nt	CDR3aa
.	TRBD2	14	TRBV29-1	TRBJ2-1	TGCAGCGTTGACAAAACTAGCGGGAGAAATGAGCAGTTCTTC	CSVDKTSGRNEQFF
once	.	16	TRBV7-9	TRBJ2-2	TGTGCCAGCAGCCCCTACTCCACGACAGGATCCGGGGAGCTGTTTTTT	CASSPYSTTGSGELFF
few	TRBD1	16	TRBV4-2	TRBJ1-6	TGTGCCAGCAGCCAACCTACAGGGGGCCATAATTCACCCCTCCACTTT	CASSQPTGGHNSPLHF
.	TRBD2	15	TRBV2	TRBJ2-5	TGTGCCAGCAGTGACGTGGCGGGAGGGCAAGAGACCCAGTACTTC	CASSDVAGGQETQYF
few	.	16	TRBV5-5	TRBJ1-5	TGTGCCAGCAGCTTGGAAGCGGTCGGGCGCAATCAGCCCCAGCATTTT	CASSLEAVGRNQPQHF
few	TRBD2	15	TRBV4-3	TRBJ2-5	TGCGCCAGCAGCCAAGAGCGGGGGGGCCAAGAGACCCAGTACTTC	CASSQERGGQETQYF
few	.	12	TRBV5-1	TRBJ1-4	TGCGCCAGCAGCTTGAGGGGTGAAAAACTGTTTTTT	CASSLRGEKLFF
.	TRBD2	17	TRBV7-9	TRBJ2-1	TGTTCCAGTAGCTCAACTGGAGGACTAGCGGGACGGAATGAGCAGTTCTTC	CSSSSTGGLAGRNEQFF
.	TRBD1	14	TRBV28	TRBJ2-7	TGTGCCAGCAGTTTACGCCTGACAGGGGGCGAGCAGTACTTC	CASSLRLTGGEQYF
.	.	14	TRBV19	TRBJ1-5	TGTGCCAGTAGTGGGCAAGGCAGGAATCAGCCCCAGCATTTT	CASSGQGRNQPQHF
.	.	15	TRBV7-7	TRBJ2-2	TGTGCCAGCAGCCGAGGAAATGCGAACACCGGGGAGCTGTTTTTT	CASSRGNANTGELFF
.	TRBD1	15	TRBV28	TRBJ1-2	TGTGCCAGCAGTTTTTCACAGGGGCAGGGCTATGGCTACACCTTC	CASSFSQGQGYGYTF
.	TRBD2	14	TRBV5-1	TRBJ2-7	TGCGCCAGCAGCCCCACAGGCGGGAGTCACGAGCAGTACTTC	CASSPTGGSHEQYF
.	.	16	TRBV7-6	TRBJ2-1	TGTGCCAGCAGTCCGTCGGTTTCAGGGATTCTCAATGAGCAGTTCTTC	CASSPSVSGILNEQFF
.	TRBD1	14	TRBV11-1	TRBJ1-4	TGTGCCAGCAGCCCAGGGGGTACTAATGAAAAACTGTTTTTT	CASSPGGTNEKLFF
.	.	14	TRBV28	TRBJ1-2	TGTGCCAGCAGGCCGCTGGACAGACCGTATGGCTACACCTTC	CASRPLDRPYGYTF
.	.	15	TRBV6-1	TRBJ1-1	TGTGCCAGCAGTCCGGTTGCGGGGGCGAACACTGAAGCTTTCTTT	CASSPVAGANTEAFF
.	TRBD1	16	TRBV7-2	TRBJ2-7	TGTGCCAGCAGCTTACAGGACAGGACGATTACCTACGAGCAGTACTTC	CASSLQDRTITYEQYF